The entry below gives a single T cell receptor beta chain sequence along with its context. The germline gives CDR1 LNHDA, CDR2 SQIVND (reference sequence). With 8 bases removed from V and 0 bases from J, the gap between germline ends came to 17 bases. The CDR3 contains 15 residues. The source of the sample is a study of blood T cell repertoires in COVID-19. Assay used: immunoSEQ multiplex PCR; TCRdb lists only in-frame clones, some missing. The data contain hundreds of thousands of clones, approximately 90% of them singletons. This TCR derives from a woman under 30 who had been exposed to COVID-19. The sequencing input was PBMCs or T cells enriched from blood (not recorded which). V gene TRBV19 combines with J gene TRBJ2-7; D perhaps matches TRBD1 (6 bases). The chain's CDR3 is CASRRTDPSSYEQYF. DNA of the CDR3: TGTGCCAGTCGGCGGACAGACCCAAGCTCCTACGAGCAGTACTTC.